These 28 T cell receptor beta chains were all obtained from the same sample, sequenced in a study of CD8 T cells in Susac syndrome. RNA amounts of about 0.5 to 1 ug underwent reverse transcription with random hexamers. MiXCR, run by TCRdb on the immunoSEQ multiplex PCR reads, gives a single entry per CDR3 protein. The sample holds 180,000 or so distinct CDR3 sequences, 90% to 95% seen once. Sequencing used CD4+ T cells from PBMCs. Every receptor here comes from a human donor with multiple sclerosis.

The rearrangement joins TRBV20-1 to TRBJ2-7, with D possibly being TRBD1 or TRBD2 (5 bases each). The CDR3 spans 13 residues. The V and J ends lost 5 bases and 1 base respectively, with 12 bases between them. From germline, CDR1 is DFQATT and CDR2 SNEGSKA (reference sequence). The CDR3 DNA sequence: TGCAGTGCTTCCGGGACGGCGTCCTACGAGCAGTACTTC. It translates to CSASGTASYEQYF.

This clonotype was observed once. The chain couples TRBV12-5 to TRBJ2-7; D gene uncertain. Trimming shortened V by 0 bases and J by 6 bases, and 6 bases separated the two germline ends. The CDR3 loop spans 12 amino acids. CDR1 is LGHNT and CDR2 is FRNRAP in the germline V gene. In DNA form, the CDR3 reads TGTGCTAGTGGTTTGGTGGCTAGCGAGCAGTACTTC. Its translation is CASGLVASEQYF.

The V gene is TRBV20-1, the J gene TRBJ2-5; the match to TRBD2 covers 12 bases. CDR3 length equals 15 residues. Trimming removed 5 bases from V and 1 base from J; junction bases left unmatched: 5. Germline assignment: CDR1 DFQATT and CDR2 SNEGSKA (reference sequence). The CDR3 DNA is TGCAGTGCTCTGACTAGCGGGGGCCTCCAAGAGACCCAGTACTTC. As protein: CSALTSGGLQETQYF.

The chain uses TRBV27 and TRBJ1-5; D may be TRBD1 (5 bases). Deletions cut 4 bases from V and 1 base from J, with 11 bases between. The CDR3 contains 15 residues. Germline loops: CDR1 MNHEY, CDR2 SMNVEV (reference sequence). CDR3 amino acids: CASSSAGTSNQPQHF. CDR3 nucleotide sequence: TGTGCCAGCAGTTCAGCCGGGACCAGCAATCAGCCCCAGCATTTT.

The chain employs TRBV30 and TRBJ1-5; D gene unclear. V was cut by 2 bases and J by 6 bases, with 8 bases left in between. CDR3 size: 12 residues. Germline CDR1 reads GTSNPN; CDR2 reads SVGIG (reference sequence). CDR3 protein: CAWSLSGQPQHF. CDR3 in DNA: TGTGCCTGGAGTCTGTCGGGTCAGCCCCAGCATTTT.

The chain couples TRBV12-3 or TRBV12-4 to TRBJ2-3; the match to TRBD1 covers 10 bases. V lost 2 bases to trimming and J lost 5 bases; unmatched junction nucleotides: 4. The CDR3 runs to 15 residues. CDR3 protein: CASSLPGQGKDTQYF. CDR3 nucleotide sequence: TGTGCCAGCAGTTTACCGGGACAGGGGAAAGATACGCAGTATTTT.

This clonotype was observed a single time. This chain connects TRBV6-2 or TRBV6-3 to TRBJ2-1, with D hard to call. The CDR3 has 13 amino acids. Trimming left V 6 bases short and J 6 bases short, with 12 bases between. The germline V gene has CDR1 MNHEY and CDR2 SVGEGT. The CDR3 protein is CASSSGPVNEQFF. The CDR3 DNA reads TGTGCCAGCAGCTCCGGGCCCGTCAATGAGCAGTTCTTC.

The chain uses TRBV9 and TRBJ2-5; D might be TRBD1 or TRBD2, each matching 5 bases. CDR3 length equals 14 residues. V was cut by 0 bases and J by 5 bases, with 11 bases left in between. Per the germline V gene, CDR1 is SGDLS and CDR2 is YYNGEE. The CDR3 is CASSVGGTFETQYF. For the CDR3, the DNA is TGTGCCAGCAGCGTAGGAGGGACCTTCGAGACCCAGTACTTC.

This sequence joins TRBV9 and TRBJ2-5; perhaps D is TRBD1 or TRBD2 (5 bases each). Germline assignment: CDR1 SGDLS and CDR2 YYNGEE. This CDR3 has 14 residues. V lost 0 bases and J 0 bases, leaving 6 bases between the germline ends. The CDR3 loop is CASSVGGNQETQYF. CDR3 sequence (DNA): TGTGCCAGCAGCGTAGGGGGGAACCAAGAGACCCAGTACTTC.

The CDR3 bases are TGTGCCAGCAGCTTTCCCAGGATCTTCCAAGAGACCCAGTACTTC. As protein: CASSFPRIFQETQYF. The J gene is TRBJ2-5, the V gene TRBV11-2; no clear D gene. V lost 3 bases to trimming and J lost 1 base, with 12 bases between them. This CDR3 spans 15 amino acids. Germline CDR1 reads SGHAT; CDR2 reads FQNNGV.

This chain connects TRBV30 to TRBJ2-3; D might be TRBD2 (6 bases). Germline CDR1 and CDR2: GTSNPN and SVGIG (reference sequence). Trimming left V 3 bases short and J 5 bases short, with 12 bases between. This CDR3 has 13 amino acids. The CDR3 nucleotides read TGTGCCTGGAGGGAGGGGAATCAAGATACGCAGTATTTT. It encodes CAWREGNQDTQYF.

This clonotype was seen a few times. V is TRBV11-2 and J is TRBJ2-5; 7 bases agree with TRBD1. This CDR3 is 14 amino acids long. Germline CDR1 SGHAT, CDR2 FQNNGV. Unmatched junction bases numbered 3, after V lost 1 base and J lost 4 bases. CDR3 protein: CASSLGGGGETQYF. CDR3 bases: TGTGCCAGCAGCTTAGGAGGGGGCGGAGAGACCCAGTACTTC.

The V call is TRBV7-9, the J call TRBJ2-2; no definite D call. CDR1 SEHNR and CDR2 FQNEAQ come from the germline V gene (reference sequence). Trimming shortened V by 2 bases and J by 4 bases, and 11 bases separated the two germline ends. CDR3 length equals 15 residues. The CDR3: CASSLSRRFTGELFF. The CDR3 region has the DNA TGTGCCAGCAGCTTATCGCGCAGGTTCACCGGGGAGCTGTTTTTT.

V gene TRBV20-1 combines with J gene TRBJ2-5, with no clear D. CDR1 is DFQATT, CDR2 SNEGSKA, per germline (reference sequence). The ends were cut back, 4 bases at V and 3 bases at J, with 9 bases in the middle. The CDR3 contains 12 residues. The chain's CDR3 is CSAKTLKETQYF. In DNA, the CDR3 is TGCAGTGCTAAGACCCTCAAAGAGACCCAGTACTTC.

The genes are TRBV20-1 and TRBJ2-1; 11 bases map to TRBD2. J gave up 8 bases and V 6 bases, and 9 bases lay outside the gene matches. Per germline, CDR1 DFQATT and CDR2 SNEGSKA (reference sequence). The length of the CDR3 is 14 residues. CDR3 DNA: TGCAGTGCCCTTCACCCACTAGCGGGAGATGAGCAGTTCTTC. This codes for CSALHPLAGDEQFF.

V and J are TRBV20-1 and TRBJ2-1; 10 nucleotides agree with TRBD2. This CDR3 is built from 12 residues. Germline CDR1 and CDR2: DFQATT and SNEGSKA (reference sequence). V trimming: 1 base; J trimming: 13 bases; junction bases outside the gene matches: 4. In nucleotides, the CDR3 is TGCAGTGCTAGAGGGACTAGCGGCCTTCAGTTCTTC. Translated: CSARGTSGLQFF.

CDR3 sequence reads: CASRLEGRINSPLHF. The CDR3 coding sequence is TGTGCAAGTCGCTTAGAGGGCAGAATAAATTCACCCCTCCACTTT. The V gene is TRBV12-2, the J gene TRBJ1-6. TRBV12-2 corresponds to a pseudogene. The CDR3 is made up of 15 amino acids.

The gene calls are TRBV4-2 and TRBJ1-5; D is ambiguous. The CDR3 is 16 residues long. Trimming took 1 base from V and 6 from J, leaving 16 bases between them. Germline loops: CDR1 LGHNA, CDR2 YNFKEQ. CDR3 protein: CASSQGNPPLSQPQHF. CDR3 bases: TGTGCCAGCAGCCAAGGTAATCCGCCTCTCTCTCAGCCCCAGCATTTT.

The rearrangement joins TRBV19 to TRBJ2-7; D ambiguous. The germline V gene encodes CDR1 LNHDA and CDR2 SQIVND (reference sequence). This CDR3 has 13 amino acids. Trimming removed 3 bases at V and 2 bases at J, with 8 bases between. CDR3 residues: CASSMELPYEQYF. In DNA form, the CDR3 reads TGTGCCAGTAGTATGGAACTACCCTACGAGCAGTACTTC. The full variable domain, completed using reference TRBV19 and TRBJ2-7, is DGGITQSPKYLFRKEGQNVTLSCEQNLNHDAMYWYRQDPGQGLRLIYYSQIVNDFQKGDIAEGYSVSREKKESFPLTVTSAQKNPTAFYLCASSMELPYEQYFGPGTRLTVT.

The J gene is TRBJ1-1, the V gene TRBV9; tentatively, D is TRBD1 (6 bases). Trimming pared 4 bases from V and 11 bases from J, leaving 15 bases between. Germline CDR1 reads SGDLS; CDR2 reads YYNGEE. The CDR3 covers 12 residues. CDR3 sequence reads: CASSPPQGLAFF. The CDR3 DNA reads TGTGCCAGCAGCCCCCCACAGGGATTGGCTTTCTTT.

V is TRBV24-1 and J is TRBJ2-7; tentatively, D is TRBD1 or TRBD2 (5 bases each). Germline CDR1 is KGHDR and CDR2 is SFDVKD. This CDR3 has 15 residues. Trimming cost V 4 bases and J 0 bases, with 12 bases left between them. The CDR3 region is CATSEGPTSSYEQYF. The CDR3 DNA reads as TGTGCCACCAGTGAGGGACCGACGAGCTCCTACGAGCAGTACTTC.

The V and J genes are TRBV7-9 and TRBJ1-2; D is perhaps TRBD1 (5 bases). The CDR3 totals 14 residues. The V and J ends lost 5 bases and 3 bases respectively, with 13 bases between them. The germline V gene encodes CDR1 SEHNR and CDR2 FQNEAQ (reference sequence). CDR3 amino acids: CASSPPDSYYGYTF. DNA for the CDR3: TGTGCCAGCAGCCCGCCCGACAGTTACTATGGCTACACCTTC.

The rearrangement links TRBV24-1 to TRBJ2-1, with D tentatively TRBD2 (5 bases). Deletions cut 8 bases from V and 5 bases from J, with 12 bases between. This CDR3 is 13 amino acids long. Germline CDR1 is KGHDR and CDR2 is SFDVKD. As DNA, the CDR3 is TGTGCCACCAAGCGGTCGGAAAACAATGAGCAGTTCTTC. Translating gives CATKRSENNEQFF.

CDR3: CASSLSGAALAKTQYF. CDR3 nucleotide sequence: TGTGCCAGCAGCCTTAGCGGGGCCGCCCTCGCGAAGACGCAGTATTTT. This rearrangement joins TRBV3-1 to TRBJ2-3, with 8 bases aligning to TRBD2. This CDR3 has 16 residues. CDR1 and CDR2 from the germline V gene are LGHDT and YNNKEL (reference sequence). V gave up 4 bases and J gave up 9 bases; unmatched junction bases: 15.

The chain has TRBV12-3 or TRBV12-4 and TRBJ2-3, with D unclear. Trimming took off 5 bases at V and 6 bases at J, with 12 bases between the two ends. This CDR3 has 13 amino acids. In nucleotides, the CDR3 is TGTGCCAGCAGTATAAGACCCTCCGATACGCAGTATTTT. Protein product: CASSIRPSDTQYF.

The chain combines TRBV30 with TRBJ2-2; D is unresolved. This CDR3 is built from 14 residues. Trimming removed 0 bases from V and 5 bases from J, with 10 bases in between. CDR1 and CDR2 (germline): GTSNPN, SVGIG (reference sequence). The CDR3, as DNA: TGTGCCTGGAGTGTACAATGGGGAACCGGGGAGCTGTTTTTT. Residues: CAWSVQWGTGELFF.

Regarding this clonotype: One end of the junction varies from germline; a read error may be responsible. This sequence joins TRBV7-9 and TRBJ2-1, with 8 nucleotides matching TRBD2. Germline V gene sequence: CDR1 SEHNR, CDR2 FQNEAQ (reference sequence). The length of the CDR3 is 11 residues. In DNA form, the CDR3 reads TGTGCCAGCAGCTTTCGGGGGGGCCGTCTCTTC. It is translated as CASSFRGGRLF. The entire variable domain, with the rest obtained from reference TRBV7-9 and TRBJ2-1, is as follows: DTGVSQNPRHKITKRGQNVTFRCDPISEHNRLYWYRQTLGQGPEFLTYFQNEAQLEKSRLLSDRFSAERPKGSFSTLEIQRTEQGDSAMYLCASSFRGGRLFGPGTRLTVL.

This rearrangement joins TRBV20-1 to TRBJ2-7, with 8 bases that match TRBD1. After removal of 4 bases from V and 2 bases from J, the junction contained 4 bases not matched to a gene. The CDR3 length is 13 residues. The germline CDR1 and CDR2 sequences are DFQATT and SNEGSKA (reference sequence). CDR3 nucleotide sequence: TGCAGTGCTAACCAGGACAGGGCCTACGAGCAGTACTTC. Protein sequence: CSANQDRAYEQYF.